Listed below are T cell receptor beta chains from one sample, sequenced in a study of post-analysis software for immune sequencing data. TCRdb reprocessed the PCR reads with MiXCR, giving one entry per CDR3 protein. The sample consists of over 150,000 distinct CDR3 sequences, approximately 31% of them appearing once. Sequences were obtained from blood. The receptors stem from a girl aged 10-17 years with multiple sclerosis. The CDR3 runs from the conserved cysteine through the conserved F or W. The D gene is left open where the match is weak. Size tells how often a clone was seen (once, few, many) or the class of an expanded clone, and some rows leave it out.

j_call	clone_size	d_call	v_call	cdr3_aa	cdr3_nt
TRBJ1-6	-	-	TRBV28	CASSSLGSGSPLHF	TGTGCCAGCAGTTCATTAGGGAGTGGTTCACCCCTCCACTTT
TRBJ2-7	many	-	TRBV11-2	CASSFLSSTYEQYF	TGTGCCAGCAGCTTCCTCTCGTCTACCTACGAGCAGTACTTC
TRBJ2-7	-	-	TRBV6-6	CASSYSRIYNEQYF	TGTGCCAGCAGTTACTCAAGAATCTACAATGAGCAGTACTTC
TRBJ2-7	-	TRBD1	TRBV4-2	CASSQGTGTNRYEQYF	TGTGCCAGCAGCCAGGGGACAGGGACCAACAGATACGAGCAGTACTTC
TRBJ2-5	few	-	TRBV7-2	CASTDTTVGSQETQYF	TGTGCCAGCACCGATACTACCGTTGGGTCCCAAGAGACCCAGTACTTC
TRBJ2-3	-	-	TRBV27	CASSFGGPDTQYF	TGTGCCAGCAGTTTTGGCGGTCCAGATACGCAGTATTTT
TRBJ2-5	-	TRBD2	TRBV12-3/TRBV12-4	CASSYLLAGGPGETQYF	TGTGCCAGCTCCTACCTTCTGGCGGGAGGCCCGGGAGAGACCCAGTACTTC
TRBJ1-1	-	-	TRBV20-1	CSAEGQGDTETFF	TGCAGTGCCGAGGGGCAGGGTGACACTGAAACTTTCTTT
TRBJ2-3	few	TRBD1	TRBV14	CASSPTPDRVQDTQYF	TGTGCCAGCAGCCCGACCCCTGACAGGGTACAAGATACGCAGTATTTT
TRBJ2-7	few	TRBD2	TRBV4-1	CASSVLRGSHEQYF	TGCGCCAGCAGCGTCCTTCGCGGGAGTCACGAGCAGTACTTC
TRBJ1-2	few	-	TRBV3-1	CASSDKSAGYPNYGYTF	TGTGCCAGCAGCGATAAATCTGCCGGGTACCCAAACTATGGCTACACCTTC
TRBJ1-4	few	-	TRBV10-3	CAISAGPNEKLFF	TGTGCCATCTCTGCAGGACCAAATGAAAAACTGTTTTTT
TRBJ1-6	many	-	TRBV20-1	CSGRGDANSPLHF	TGCAGTGGCAGAGGGGACGCCAATTCACCCCTCCACTTT
TRBJ2-7	-	TRBD2	TRBV19	CASSRVLAGTYEQYF	TGTGCCAGTAGTAGGGTGTTAGCGGGGACTTACGAGCAGTACTTC
TRBJ2-3	-	TRBD1	TRBV6-5	CASIPYGTGVADTQYF	TGTGCCAGCATACCGTACGGGACAGGGGTTGCAGATACGCAGTATTTT